This T cell receptor beta chain was documented in a study of blood T cell repertoires in COVID-19. Study information: The analysed material was cDNA or gDNA that came from T cells, B-cell-depleted T cells, or PBMCs.

V lost 6 bases and J 2 bases, leaving 8 bases between the germline ends. The CDR3 runs 13 residues. Recruitment covered 20 to 25 US areas and drew participants whose ages spanned roughly 18 to 100 years. Categorization into cohorts depended on clinical history that participants reported. Original analysis: By means of reference gene primer amplification, nucleated cell counts were estimated. Profiled with immunoSEQ multiplex PCR; TCRdb holds only in-frame clones, not every one. V, J and clone size are taken as reported in that table, and D and trimming were inferred from the DNA itself. The sample holds fewer than 600,000 clones; roughly 90% are singletons and the top ten take less than 2%.

V and J are TRBV12-3 or TRBV12-4 and TRBJ1-5; possible D gene TRBD1, 5 bases. The sequenced sample was PBMCs or T cells enriched from blood (not recorded which). This TCR was recovered from a woman aged 40 to 50 who had recovered from COVID-19. The chain's CDR3 is CASRGEGNQPQHF. The DNA for the CDR3 is TGTGCCAGCAGAGGGGAGGGCAATCAGCCCCAGCATTTT.